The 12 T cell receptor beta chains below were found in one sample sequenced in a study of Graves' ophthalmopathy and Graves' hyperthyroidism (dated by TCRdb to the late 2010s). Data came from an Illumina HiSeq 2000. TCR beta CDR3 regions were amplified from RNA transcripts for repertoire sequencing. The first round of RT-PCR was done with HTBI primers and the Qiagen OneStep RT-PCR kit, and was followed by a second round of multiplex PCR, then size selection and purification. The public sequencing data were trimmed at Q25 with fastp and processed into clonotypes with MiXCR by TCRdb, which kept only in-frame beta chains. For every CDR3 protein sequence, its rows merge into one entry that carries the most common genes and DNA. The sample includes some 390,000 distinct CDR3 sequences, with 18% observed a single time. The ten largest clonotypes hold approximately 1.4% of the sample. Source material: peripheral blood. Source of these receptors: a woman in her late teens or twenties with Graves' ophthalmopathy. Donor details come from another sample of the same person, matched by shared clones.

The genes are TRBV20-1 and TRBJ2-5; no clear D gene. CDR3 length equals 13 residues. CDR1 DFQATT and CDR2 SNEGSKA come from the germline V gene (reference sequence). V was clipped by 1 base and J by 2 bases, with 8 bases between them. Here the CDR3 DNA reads TGCAGTGCTAGAGCCCTGGGGCAAGAGACCCAGTACTTC. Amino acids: CSARALGQETQYF.

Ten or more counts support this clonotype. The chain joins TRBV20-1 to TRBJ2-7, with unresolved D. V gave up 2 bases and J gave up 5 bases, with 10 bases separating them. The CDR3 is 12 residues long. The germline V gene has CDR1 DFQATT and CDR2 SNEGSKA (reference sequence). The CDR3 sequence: CSARIIDDEQYF. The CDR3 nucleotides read TGCAGTGCTAGAATTATAGACGACGAGCAGTACTTC.

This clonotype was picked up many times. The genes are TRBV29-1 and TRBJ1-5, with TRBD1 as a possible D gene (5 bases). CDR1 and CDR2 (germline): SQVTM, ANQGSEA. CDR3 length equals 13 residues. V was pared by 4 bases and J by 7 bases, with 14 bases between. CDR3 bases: TGCAGCGTTGTTGTAGGTGGACAACAGCCCCAGCATTTT. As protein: CSVVVGGQQPQHF.

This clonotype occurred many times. CDR3 in DNA: TGTGCCAGCAGCCTCAGGACAGGGCTCGCCGAAAACACCATATATTTT. As protein: CASSLRTGLAENTIYF. The V gene is TRBV3-1, the J gene TRBJ1-3; TRBD1 matches at 8 bases. CDR3 size: 16 residues. Trimming took 4 bases from V and 6 from J; bases not matched to a gene: 11. Germline CDR1 reads LGHDT; CDR2 reads YNNKEL (reference sequence).

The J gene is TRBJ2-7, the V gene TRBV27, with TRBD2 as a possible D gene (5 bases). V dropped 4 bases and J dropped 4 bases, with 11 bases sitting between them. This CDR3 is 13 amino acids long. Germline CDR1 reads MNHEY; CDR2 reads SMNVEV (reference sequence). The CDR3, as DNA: TGTGCCAGCAGTTCCCCTCGCGGGTACGAGCAGTACTTC. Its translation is CASSSPRGYEQYF.

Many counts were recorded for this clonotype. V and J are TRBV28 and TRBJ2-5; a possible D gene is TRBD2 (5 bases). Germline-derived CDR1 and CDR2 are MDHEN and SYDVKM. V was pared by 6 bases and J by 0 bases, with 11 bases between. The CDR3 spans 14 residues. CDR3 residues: CASSLRGNQETQYF. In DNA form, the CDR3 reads TGTGCCAGCAGCCTCCGAGGGAACCAAGAGACCCAGTACTTC.

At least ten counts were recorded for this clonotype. The CDR3 loop is CSVGRLDRAQGGTGELFF. The CDR3 coding sequence is TGCAGCGTTGGCCGGCTTGATCGAGCCCAAGGAGGCACCGGGGAGCTGTTTTTT. V and J are TRBV29-1 and TRBJ2-2, with D possibly TRBD2 on 5 matching bases. The CDR3 totals 18 residues. V was clipped by 4 bases and J by 4 bases, with 25 bases between them. Germline V gene data show CDR1 as SQVTM and CDR2 as ANQGSEA.

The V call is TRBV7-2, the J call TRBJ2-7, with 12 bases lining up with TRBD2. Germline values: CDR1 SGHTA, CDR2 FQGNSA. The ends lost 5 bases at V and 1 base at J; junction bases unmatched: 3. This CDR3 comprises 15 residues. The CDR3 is CASSPSGGVSYEQYF. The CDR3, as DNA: TGTGCCAGCAGCCCTAGCGGGGGGGTATCCTACGAGCAGTACTTC.

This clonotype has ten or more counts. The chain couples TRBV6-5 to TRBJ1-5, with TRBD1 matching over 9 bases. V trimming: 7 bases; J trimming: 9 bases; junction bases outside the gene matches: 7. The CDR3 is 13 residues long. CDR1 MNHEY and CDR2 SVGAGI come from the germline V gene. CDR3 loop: CASTRQGGGPQHF. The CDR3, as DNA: TGTGCCAGCACTCGACAGGGGGGGGGGCCCCAGCATTTT.

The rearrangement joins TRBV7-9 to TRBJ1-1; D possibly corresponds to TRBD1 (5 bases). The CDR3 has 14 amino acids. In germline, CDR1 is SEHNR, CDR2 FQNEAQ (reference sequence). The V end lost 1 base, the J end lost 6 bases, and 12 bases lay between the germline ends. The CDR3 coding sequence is TGTGCCAGCAGCTTAGTCTCAGGGAGTGCTGAAGCTTTCTTT. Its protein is CASSLVSGSAEAFF.

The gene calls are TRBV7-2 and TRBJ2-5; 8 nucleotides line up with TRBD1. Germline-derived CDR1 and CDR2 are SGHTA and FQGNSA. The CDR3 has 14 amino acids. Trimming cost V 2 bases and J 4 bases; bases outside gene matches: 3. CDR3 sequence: CASSLSGGVETQYF. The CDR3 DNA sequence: TGTGCCAGCAGCTTATCAGGGGGCGTAGAGACCCAGTACTTC. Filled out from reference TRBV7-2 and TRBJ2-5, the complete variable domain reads GAGVSQSPSNKVTEKGKDVELRCDPISGHTALYWYRQSLGQGLEFLIYFQGNSAPDKSGLPSDRFSAERTGGSVSTLTIQRTQQEDSAVYLCASSLSGGVETQYFGPGTRLLVL.

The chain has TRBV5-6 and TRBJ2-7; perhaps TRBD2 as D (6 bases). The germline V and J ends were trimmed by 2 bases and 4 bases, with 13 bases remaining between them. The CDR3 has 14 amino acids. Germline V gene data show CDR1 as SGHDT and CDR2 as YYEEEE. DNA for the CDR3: TGTGCCAGCAGCTTTGGGAGGACGGGGTACGAGCAGTACTTC. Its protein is CASSFGRTGYEQYF.